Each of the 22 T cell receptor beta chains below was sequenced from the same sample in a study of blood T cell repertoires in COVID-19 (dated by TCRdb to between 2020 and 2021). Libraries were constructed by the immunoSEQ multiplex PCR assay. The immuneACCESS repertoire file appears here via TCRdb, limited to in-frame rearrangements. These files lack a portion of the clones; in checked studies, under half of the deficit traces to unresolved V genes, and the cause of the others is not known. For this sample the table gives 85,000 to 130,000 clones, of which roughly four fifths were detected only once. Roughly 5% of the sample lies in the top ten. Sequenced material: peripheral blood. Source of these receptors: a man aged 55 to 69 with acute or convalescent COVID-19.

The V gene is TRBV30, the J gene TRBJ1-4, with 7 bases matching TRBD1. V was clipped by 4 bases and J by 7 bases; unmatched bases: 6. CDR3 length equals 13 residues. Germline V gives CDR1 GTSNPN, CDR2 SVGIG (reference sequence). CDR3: CAWKQGRSEKLFF. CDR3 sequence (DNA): TGTGCCTGGAAACAGGGGCGTAGTGAAAAACTGTTTTTT. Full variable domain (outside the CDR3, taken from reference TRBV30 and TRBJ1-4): SQTIHQWPATLVQPVGSPLSLECTVEGTSNPNLYWYRQAAGRGLQLLFYSVGIGQISSEVPQNLSASRPQDRQFILSSKKLLLSDSGFYLCAWKQGRSEKLFFGSGTQLSVL.

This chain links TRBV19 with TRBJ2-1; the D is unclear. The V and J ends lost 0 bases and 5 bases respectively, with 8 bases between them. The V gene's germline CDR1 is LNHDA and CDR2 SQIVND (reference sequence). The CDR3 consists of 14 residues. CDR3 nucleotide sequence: TGTGCCAGTAGTATAGATCCCCGGGACAATGAGCAGTTCTTC. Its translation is CASSIDPRDNEQFF.

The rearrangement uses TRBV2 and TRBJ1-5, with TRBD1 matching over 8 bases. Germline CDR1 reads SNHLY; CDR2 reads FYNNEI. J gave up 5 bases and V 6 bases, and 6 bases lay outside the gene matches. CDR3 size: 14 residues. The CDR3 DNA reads TGTGCCAGCAGCCTCGGACAGGGTCATCAGCCCCAGCATTTT. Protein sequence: CASSLGQGHQPQHF.

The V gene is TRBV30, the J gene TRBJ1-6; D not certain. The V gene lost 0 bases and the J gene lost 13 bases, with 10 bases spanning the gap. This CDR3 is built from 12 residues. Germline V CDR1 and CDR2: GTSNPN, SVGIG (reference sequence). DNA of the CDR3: TGTGCCTGGAGTGTCGGCGAGGCCCCCCTCCACTTT. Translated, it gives CAWSVGEAPLHF.

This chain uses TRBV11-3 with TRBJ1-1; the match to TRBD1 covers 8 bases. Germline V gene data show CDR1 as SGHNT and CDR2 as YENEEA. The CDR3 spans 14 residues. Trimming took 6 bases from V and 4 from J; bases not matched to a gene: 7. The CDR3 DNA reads TGTGCCAGCAGAAAGACAGGGGTGGGCACTGAAGCTTTCTTT. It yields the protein CASRKTGVGTEAFF.

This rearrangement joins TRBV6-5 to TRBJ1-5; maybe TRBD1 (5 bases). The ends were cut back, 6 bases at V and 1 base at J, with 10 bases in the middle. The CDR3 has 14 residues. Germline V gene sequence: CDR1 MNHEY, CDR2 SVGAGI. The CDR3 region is CASSRVGSNQPQHF. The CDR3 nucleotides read TGTGCCAGCAGCAGGGTAGGAAGCAATCAGCCCCAGCATTTT.

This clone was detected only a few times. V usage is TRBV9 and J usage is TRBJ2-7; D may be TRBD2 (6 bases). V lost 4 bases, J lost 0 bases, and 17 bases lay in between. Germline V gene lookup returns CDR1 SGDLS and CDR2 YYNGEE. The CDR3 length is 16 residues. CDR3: CASSRAAGRSSYEQYF. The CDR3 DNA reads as TGTGCCAGCAGCCGAGCGGCGGGAAGGAGCTCCTACGAGCAGTACTTC.

The CDR3 protein is CASSKSFYNEQFF. The CDR3 bases are TGTGCCAGTAGTAAATCATTTTACAATGAGCAGTTCTTC. The J gene is TRBJ2-1, the V gene TRBV19; D unresolved. The CDR3 length is 13 residues. V gave up 4 bases and J gave up 4 bases, with 8 bases separating them. CDR1 LNHDA and CDR2 SQIVND come from the germline V gene (reference sequence).

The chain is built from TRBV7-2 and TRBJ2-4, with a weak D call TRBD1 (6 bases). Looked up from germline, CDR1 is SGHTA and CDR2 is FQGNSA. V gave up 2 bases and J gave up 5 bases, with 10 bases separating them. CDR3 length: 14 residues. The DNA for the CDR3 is TGTGCCAGCAGCTTATACAGGGCCCAAAACATTCAGTACTTC. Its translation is CASSLYRAQNIQYF.

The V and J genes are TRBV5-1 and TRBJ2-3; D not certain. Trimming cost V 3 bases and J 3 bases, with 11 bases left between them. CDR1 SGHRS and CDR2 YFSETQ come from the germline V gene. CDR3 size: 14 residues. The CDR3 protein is CASSSGPPTDTQYF. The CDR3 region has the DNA TGCGCCAGCAGCTCGGGTCCCCCGACAGATACGCAGTATTTT.

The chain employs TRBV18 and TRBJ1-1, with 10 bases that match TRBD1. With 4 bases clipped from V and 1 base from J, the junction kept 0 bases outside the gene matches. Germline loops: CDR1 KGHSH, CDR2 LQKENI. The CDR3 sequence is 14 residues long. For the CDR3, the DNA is TGTGCCAGCTCACGGGACAGGGGGAACACTGAAGCTTTCTTT. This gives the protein CASSRDRGNTEAFF.

The CDR3 DNA follows: TGTGCCAGCAGCGTAGATTCCGGACTCCTCGGAAACACCATATATTTT. Translation gives CASSVDSGLLGNTIYF. J is TRBJ1-3 and V is TRBV9; D unclear. The CDR3 is 16 residues long. The V gene lost 0 bases and the J gene lost 4 bases, with 14 bases spanning the gap. Germline V CDR1 and CDR2: SGDLS, YYNGEE.

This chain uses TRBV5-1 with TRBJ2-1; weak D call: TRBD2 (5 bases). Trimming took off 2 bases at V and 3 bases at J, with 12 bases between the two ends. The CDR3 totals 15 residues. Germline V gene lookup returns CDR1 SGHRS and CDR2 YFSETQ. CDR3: CASSFQLEGYNEQFF. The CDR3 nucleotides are TGCGCCAGCAGCTTTCAACTAGAAGGCTACAATGAGCAGTTCTTC.

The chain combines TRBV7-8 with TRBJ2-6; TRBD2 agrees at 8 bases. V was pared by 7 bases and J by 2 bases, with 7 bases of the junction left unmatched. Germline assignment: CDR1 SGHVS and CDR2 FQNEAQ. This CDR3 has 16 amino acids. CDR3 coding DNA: TGTGCCAGCACCGCAGCGGGGGCAACTGGGGCCAACGTCCTGACTTTC. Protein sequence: CASTAAGATGANVLTF.

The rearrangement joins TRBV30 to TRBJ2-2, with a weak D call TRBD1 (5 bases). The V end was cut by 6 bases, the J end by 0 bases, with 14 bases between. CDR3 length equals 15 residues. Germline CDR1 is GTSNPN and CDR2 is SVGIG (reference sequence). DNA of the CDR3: TGTGCCTGCCCCCCAGGGTTAACGAACACCGGGGAGCTGTTTTTT. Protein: CACPPGLTNTGELFF.

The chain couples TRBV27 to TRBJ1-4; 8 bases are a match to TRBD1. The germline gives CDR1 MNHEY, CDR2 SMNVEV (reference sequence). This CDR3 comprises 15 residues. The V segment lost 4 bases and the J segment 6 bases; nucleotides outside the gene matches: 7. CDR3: CASSSLDRGDEKLFF. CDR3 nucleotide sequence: TGTGCCAGCAGTTCACTTGACAGGGGTGATGAAAAACTGTTTTTT.

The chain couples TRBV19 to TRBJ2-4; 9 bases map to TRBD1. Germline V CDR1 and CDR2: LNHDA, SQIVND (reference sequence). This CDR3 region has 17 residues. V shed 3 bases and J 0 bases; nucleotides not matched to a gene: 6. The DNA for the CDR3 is TGTGCCAGTAGTATGGCCGGGACAGGGATAGCCAAAAACATTCAGTACTTC. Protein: CASSMAGTGIAKNIQYF.

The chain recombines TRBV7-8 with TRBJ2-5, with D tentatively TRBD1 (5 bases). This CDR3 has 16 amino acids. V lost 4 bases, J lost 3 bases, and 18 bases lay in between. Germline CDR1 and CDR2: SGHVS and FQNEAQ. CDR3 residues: CASSSDPGHSKETQYF. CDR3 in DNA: TGTGCCAGCAGCTCTGATCCCGGACACTCGAAAGAGACCCAGTACTTC.

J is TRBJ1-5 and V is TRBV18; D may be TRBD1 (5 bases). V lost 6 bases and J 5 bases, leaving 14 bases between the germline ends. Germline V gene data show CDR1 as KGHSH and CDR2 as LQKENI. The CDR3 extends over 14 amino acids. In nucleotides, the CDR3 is TGTGCCAGCTCCACGGCTGGGGCAGATCAGCCCCAGCATTTT. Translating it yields CASSTAGADQPQHF.

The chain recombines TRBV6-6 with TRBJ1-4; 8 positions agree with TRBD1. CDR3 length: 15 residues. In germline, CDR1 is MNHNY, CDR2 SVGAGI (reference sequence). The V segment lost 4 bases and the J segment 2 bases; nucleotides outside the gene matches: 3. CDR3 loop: CASSFRQGTNEKLFF. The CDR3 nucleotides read TGTGCCAGCAGTTTTAGACAGGGGACTAATGAAAAACTGTTTTTT.

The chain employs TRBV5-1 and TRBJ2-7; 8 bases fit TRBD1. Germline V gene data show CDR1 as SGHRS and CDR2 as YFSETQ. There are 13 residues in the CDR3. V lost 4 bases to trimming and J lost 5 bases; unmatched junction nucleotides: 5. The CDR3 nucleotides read TGCGCCAGCAGCCTCGCAGGGGGCAACGAGCAGTACTTC. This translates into CASSLAGGNEQYF. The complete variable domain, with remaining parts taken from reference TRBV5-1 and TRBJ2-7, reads KAGVTQTPRYLIKTRGQQVTLSCSPISGHRSVSWYQQTPGQGLQFLFEYFSETQRNKGNFPGRFSGRQFSNSRSEMNVSTLELGDSALYLCASSLAGGNEQYFGPGTRLTVT.

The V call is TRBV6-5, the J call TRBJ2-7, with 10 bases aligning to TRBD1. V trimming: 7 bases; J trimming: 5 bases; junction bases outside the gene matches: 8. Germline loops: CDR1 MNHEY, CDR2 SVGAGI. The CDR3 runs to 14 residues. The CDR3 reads CASIDRGRGDEQYF. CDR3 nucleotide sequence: TGTGCCAGCATCGACAGGGGGCGCGGGGACGAGCAGTACTTC.